The source of this T cell receptor beta chain is a study of blood T cell repertoires in COVID-19. As for the study in general: Sites across the United States, Italy and Spain contributed samples from acute and convalescent COVID-19. Sources were T cells, B-cell-depleted T cells, or PBMCs; the material itself was cDNA or gDNA.

In the original processing: Using reference gene primer amplification, nucleated cell counts were estimated. Profiling relied on immunoSEQ multiplex PCR, and the TCRdb table lists in-frame clones only, not all of them. V, J and clone size are taken as reported in that table, and D and trimming were inferred from the DNA itself. The data hold 210,000 or so clones, with roughly 78% observed a single time. Trimming took 0 bases from V and 7 from J, leaving 15 bases between them. CDR1 is SGHAT, CDR2 FQNNGV, per germline. The CDR3 totals 16 residues. The receptor was isolated from a woman aged 40 to 55 with acute or convalescent COVID-19. Sequenced sample: peripheral blood. The V and J genes are TRBV11-2 and TRBJ1-4, with a weak D call TRBD1 (6 bases). The DNA of the CDR3 is TGTGCCAGCAGCTTAGATGGGCAGGGGCGCGTTGAAAAACTGTTTTTT. Its protein is CASSLDGQGRVEKLFF.